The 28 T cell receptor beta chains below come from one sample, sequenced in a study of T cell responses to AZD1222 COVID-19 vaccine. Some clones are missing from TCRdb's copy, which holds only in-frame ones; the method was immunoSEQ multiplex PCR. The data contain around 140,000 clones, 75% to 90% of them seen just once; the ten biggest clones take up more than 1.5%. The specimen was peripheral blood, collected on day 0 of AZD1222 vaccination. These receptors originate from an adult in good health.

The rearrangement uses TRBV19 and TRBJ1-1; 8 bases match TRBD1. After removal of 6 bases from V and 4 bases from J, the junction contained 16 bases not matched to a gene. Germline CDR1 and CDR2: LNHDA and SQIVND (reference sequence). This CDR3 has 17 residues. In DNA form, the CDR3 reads TGTGCCAGTAGCCACCTGCCCGGACAGGGAATAGGCACTGAAGCTTTCTTT. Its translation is CASSHLPGQGIGTEAFF. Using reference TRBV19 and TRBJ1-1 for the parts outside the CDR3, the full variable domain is DGGITQSPKYLFRKEGQNVTLSCEQNLNHDAMYWYRQDPGQGLRLIYYSQIVNDFQKGDIAEGYSVSREKKESFPLTVTSAQKNPTAFYLCASSHLPGQGIGTEAFFGQGTRLTVV.

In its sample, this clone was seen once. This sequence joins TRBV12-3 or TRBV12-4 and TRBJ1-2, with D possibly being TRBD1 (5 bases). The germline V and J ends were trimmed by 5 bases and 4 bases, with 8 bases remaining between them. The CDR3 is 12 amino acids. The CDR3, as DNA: TGTGCCAGCAGTCAGGGCCTCTATGGCTACACCTTC. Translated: CASSQGLYGYTF.

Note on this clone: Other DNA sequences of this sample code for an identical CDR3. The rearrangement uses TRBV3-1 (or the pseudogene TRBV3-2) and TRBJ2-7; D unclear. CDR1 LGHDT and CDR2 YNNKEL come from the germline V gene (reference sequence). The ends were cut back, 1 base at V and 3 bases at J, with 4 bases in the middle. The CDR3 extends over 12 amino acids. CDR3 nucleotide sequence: TGTGCCAGCAGCCAAGTCAGCTACGAGCAGTACTTC. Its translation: CASSQVSYEQYF.

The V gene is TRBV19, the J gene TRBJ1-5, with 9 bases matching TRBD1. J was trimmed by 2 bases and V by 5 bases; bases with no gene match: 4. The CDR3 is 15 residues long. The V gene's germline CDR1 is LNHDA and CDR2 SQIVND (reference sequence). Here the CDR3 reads CASSWDRAGNQPQHF. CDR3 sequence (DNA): TGTGCCAGTAGTTGGGACAGGGCTGGCAATCAGCCCCAGCATTTT.

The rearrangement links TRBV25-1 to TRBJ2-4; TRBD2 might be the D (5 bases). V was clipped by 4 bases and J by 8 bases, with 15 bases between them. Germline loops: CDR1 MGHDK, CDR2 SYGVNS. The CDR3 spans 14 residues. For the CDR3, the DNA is TGTGCCAGCAGTGGACGAGGGTTCTCTGACATTCAGTACTTC. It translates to CASSGRGFSDIQYF.

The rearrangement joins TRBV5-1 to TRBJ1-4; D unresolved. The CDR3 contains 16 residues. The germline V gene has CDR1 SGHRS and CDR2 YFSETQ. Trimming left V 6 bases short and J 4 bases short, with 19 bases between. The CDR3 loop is CASTWEGTAINEKLFF. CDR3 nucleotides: TGCGCCAGCACCTGGGAGGGAACAGCGATTAATGAAAAACTGTTTTTT.

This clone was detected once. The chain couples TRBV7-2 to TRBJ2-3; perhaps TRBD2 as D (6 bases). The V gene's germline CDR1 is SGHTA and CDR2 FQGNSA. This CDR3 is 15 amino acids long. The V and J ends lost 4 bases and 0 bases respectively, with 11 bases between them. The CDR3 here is CASSSDYLSTDTQYF. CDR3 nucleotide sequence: TGTGCCAGCAGCTCGGACTATTTAAGCACAGATACGCAGTATTTT. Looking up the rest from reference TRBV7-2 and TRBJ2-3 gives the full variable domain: GAGVSQSPSNKVTEKGKDVELRCDPISGHTALYWYRQSLGQGLEFLIYFQGNSAPDKSGLPSDRFSAERTGGSVSTLTIQRTQQEDSAVYLCASSSDYLSTDTQYFGPGTRLTVL.

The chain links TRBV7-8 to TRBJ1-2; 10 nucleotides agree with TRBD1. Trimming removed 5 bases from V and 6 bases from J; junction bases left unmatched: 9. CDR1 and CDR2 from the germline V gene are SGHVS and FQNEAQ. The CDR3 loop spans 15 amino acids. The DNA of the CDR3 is TGTGCCAGCAGCCTAAGGACAGGGGGTCTCGATGGCTACACCTTC. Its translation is CASSLRTGGLDGYTF.

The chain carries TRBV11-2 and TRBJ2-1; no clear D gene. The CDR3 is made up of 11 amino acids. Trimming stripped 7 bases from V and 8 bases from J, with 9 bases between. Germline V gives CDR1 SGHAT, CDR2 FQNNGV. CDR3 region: CASNFHDEQFF. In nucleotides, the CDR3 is TGTGCCAGCAACTTTCACGATGAGCAGTTCTTC.

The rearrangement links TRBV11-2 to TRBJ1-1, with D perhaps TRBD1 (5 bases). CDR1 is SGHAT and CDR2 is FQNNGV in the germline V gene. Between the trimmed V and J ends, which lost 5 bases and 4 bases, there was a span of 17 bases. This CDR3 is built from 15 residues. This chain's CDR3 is CASSPGDRPPTEAFF. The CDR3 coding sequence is TGTGCCAGCAGCCCCGGGGACCGTCCCCCCACTGAAGCTTTCTTT.

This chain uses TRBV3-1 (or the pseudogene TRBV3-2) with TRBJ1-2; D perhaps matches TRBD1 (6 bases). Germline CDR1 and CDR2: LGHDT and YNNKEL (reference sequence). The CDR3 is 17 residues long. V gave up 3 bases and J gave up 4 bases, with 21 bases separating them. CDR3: CASSHHGQLTSIYGYTF. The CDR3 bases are TGTGCCAGCAGCCACCATGGACAGCTTACCTCGATCTATGGCTACACCTTC.

The CDR3 DNA follows: TGTGCCAGCAAGCCTTGGCAGGACAAAGGTAGTCAGTTCTTC. This encodes CASKPWQDKGSQFF. The V call is TRBV2, the J call TRBJ2-1, with D maybe TRBD1 (5 bases). With 7 bases removed from V and 13 bases from J, the gap between germline ends came to 23 bases. The germline V gene encodes CDR1 SNHLY and CDR2 FYNNEI. This CDR3 region has 14 residues.

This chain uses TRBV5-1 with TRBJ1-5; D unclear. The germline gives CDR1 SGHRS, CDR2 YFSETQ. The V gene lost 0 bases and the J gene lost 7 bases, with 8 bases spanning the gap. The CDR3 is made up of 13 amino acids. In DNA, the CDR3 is TGCGCCAGCAGCTTGGGTTGGGAACAGCCCCAGCATTTT. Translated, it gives CASSLGWEQPQHF.

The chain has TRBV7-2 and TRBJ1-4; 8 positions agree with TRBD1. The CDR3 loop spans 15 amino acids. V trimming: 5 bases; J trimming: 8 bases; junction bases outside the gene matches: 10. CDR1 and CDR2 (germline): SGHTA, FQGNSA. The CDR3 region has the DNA TGTGCCAGCAGCCCCCGACAGGGGAATGACGAAAAACTGTTTTTT. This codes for CASSPRQGNDEKLFF.

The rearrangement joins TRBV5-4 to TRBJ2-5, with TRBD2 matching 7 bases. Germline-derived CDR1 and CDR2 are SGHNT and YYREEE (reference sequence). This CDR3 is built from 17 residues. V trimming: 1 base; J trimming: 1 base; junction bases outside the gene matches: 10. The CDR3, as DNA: TGTGCCAGCAGCTTGATCGTATTAGCGGGCGTCCAAGAGACCCAGTACTTC. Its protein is CASSLIVLAGVQETQYF. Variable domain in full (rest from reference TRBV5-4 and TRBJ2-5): ETGVTQSPTHLIKTRGQQVTLRCSSQSGHNTVSWYQQALGQGPQFIFQYYREEENGRGNFPPRFSGLQFPNYSSELNVNALELDDSALYLCASSLIVLAGVQETQYFGPGTRLLVL.

Here the CDR3 reads CASSPGTSGRSTQYF. The CDR3 bases are TGTGCCAGCAGCCCCGGGACTAGCGGGAGGAGTACGCAGTATTTT. This chain uses TRBV28 with TRBJ2-3, with 15 bases fitting TRBD2. Germline assignment: CDR1 MDHEN and CDR2 SYDVKM. This CDR3 is built from 15 residues. Germline trimming cut 6 bases from V and 8 bases from J; bases unmatched to any gene: 6.

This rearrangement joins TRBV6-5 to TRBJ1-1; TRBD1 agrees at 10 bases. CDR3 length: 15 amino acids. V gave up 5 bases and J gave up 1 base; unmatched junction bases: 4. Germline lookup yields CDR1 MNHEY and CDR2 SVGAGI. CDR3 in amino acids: CASSRDRGSNTEAFF. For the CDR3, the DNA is TGTGCCAGCAGTAGGGACAGGGGATCGAACACTGAAGCTTTCTTT.

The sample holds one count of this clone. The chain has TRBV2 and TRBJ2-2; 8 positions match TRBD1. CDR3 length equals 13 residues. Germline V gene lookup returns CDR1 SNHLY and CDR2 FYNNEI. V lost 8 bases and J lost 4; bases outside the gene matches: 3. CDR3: CASPTGATGELFF. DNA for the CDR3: TGTGCCAGCCCGACAGGGGCCACCGGGGAGCTGTTTTTT.

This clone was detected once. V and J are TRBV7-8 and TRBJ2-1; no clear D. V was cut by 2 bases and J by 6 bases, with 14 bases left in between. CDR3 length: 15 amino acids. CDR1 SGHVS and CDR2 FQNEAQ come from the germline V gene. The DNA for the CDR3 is TGTGCCAGCAGCTTACCCCCCCCATCCGTCAATGAGCAGTTCTTC. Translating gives CASSLPPPSVNEQFF. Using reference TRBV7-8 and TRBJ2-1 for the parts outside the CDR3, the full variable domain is GAGVSQSPRYKVAKRGQDVALRCDPISGHVSLFWYQQALGQGPEFLTYFQNEAQLDKSGLPSDRFFAERPEGSVSTLKIQRTQQEDSAVYLCASSLPPPSVNEQFFGPGTRLTVL.

The DNA of the CDR3 is TGTGCCAGCAGTTCCCGGGACAGGGACTATGGCTACACCTTC. Residues: CASSSRDRDYGYTF. This chain joins TRBV6-5 and TRBJ1-2, with TRBD1 matching 9 bases. The J segment lost 3 bases and the V segment lost 4 bases, leaving 3 bases of the junction unmatched. Germline CDR1 reads MNHEY; CDR2 reads SVGAGI. This CDR3 has 14 residues.

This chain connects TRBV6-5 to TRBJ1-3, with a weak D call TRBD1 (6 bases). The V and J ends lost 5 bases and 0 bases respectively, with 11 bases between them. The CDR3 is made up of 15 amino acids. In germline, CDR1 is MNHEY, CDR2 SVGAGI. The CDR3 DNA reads TGTGCCAGCAGTCGGGACAAGGACTCTGGAAACACCATATATTTT. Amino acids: CASSRDKDSGNTIYF.

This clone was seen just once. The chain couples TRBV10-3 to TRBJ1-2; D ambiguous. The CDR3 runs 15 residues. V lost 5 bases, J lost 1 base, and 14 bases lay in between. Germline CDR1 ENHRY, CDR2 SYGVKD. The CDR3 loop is CAISPEPNINYGYTF. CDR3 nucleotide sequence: TGTGCCATCAGTCCGGAACCCAATATTAACTATGGCTACACCTTC.

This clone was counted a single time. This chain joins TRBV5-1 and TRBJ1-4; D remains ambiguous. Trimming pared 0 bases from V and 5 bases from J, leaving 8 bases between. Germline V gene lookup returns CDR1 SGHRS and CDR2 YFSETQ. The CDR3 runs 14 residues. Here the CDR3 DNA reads TGCGCCAGCAGCTTGGGGCCCGCGAATGAAAAACTGTTTTTT. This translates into CASSLGPANEKLFF. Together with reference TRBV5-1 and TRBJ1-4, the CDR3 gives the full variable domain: KAGVTQTPRYLIKTRGQQVTLSCSPISGHRSVSWYQQTPGQGLQFLFEYFSETQRNKGNFPGRFSGRQFSNSRSEMNVSTLELGDSALYLCASSLGPANEKLFFGSGTQLSVL.

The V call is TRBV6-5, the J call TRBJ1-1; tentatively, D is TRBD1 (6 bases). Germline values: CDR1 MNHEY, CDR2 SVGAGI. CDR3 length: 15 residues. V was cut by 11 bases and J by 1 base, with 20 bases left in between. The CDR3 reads CASTEGGRGNTEAFF. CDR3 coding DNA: TGTGCCTCTACGGAGGGGGGGCGCGGGAACACTGAAGCTTTCTTT.

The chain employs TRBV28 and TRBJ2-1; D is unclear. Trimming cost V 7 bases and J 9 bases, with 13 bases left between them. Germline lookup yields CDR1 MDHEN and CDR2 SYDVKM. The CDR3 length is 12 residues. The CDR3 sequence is CASNDRVSEQFF. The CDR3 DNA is TGTGCCAGCAACGATCGAGTAAGTGAGCAGTTCTTC.

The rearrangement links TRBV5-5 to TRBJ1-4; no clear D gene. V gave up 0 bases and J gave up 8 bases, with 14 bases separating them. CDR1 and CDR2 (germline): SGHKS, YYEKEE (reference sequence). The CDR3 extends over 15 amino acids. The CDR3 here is CASSLGNTGVEKLFF. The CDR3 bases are TGTGCCAGCAGCTTGGGGAATACCGGGGTGGAAAAACTGTTTTTT.

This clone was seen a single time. The CDR3 DNA sequence: TGTGCCAGCAGTACACCGGGACAGGGGGCAACTAATGAAAAACTGTTTTTT. Translated: CASSTPGQGATNEKLFF. The V gene is TRBV28, the J gene TRBJ1-4; TRBD1 agrees at 11 bases. After removal of 5 bases from V and 0 bases from J, the junction contained 5 bases not matched to a gene. Germline assignment: CDR1 MDHEN and CDR2 SYDVKM. CDR3 size: 17 residues.

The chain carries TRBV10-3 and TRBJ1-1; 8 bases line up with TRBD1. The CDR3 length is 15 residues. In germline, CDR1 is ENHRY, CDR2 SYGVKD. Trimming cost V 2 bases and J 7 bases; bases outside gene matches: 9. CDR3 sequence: CAISEPGQASVEAFF. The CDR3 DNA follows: TGTGCCATCAGTGAGCCGGGACAGGCCTCGGTTGAAGCTTTCTTT.